One and the same sample provided the 5 T cell receptor beta chains below, sequenced in a study of blood T cell repertoires in COVID-19. Sequenced by immunoSEQ multiplex PCR; TCRdb stores in-frame clones only, minus some. The sample lists about 310,000 clones; approximately 83% were seen once. Sequenced sample: PBMCs or T cells enriched from blood (not recorded which). Receptors were obtained from a man younger than 45 who had recovered from COVID-19.

This clone was detected a few times. The CDR3 DNA sequence: TGCGCCAGCAGCGCCGGACAGGGAGGGGGCAATTCACCCCTCCACTTT. Translation gives CASSAGQGGGNSPLHF. This chain joins TRBV5-1 and TRBJ1-6; 8 bases are a match to TRBD1. The germline V gene encodes CDR1 SGHRS and CDR2 YFSETQ. Trimming removed 4 bases from V and 7 bases from J; junction bases left unmatched: 10. The CDR3 is 16 amino acids.

This rearrangement joins TRBV7-3 to TRBJ2-2, with 9 bases that match TRBD1. This CDR3 is built from 15 residues. Germline-derived CDR1 and CDR2 are SGHTA and FQGTGA. The J segment lost 3 bases and the V segment lost 5 bases, leaving 4 bases of the junction unmatched. The CDR3 loop reads CASSRTGEDTGELFF. CDR3 nucleotide sequence: TGTGCCAGCAGCCGGACAGGGGAAGACACCGGGGAGCTGTTTTTT.

The chain employs TRBV15 and TRBJ1-5; D might be TRBD1 (6 bases). The V end was cut by 5 bases, the J end by 8 bases, with 16 bases between. The CDR3 contains 14 residues. CDR1 and CDR2 (germline): LNHNV, YYDKDF (reference sequence). The CDR3 region has the DNA TGTGCCACCAGCGGTATGCGGGGGCTGGAGCCCCAGCATTTT. Translated, it gives CATSGMRGLEPQHF.

The V and J genes are TRBV6-4 and TRBJ1-5; 11 nucleotides align to TRBD1. Germline V gives CDR1 MRHNA, CDR2 SNTAGT. J was trimmed by 2 bases and V by 8 bases; bases with no gene match: 14. The CDR3 runs 18 residues. CDR3 sequence (DNA): TGTGCCAGCCCGTTAATGCGTGGGACAGGGGGTGGCAATCAGCCCCAGCATTTT. It translates to CASPLMRGTGGGNQPQHF.

V gene TRBV27 combines with J gene TRBJ2-2; 7 bases fit TRBD2. J was trimmed by 9 bases and V by 8 bases; bases with no gene match: 3. Germline assignment: CDR1 MNHEY and CDR2 SMNVEV (reference sequence). The CDR3 runs to 11 residues. CDR3 bases: TGTGCCAGCGGGAGGGGCCGGGAGCTGTTTTTT. It codes for CASGRGRELFF.